These T cell receptor beta chains were read from a single sample in a study of blood T cell repertoires in COVID-19. The table came from immunoSEQ multiplex PCR; TCRdb's copy has only in-frame clones and leaves some out. The table includes 12,000 to 15,000 clones, approximately 87% detected once. Material: peripheral blood. These receptors came from a human donor in a cohort sampled during active COVID-19. Both conserved end residues are trimmed from each CDR3. The size entry is marked missing in some rows and otherwise reads once, few, many or a size class.

cdr3_aa | j_call | v_call | clone_size
ASSFGHTDTQY | TRBJ2-3 | TRBV27 | .
ATRQGKVSPLH | TRBJ1-6 | TRBV28 | .
ASSQDGEDSPWVTNEKLF | TRBJ1-4 | TRBV3-1/TRBV3-2 | .
ASSGTVLNEQF | TRBJ2-1 | TRBV28 | few
ASSYNHLDRGRAGELF | TRBJ2-2 | TRBV9 | .
ASSVTRGHTGELF | TRBJ2-2 | TRBV28 | .
ASSFASSGARNEQF | TRBJ2-1 | TRBV7-3 | .
ASRGGDSEQF | TRBJ2-1 | TRBV12-3/TRBV12-4 | .
ANDRERTDTQY | TRBJ2-3 | TRBV10-3 | .
ASLQGALDTEAF | TRBJ1-1 | TRBV10-3 | .
ASSPQAGELF | TRBJ2-2 | TRBV19 | .
ASSLEAYEQY | TRBJ2-7 | TRBV5-4 | .
ASSWDRGLAVPYEQY | TRBJ2-7 | TRBV28 | .
ASSVATSGQETQY | TRBJ2-5 | TRBV9 | .
ASSPRLADLTYEQY | TRBJ2-7 | TRBV11-3 | .
ASSYRDRGWTEAF | TRBJ1-1 | TRBV3-1/TRBV3-2 | .
ASSSSGTSGNYEQY | TRBJ2-7 | TRBV6-2/TRBV6-3 | .
ASSQNERGGGELF | TRBJ2-2 | TRBV10-1 | .
ASSDSAGPNSPLH | TRBJ1-6 | TRBV6-4 | .
ASSYGQVGKLF | TRBJ1-4 | TRBV5-6 | once
ASSQDDVTALYGYT | TRBJ1-2 | TRBV3-1/TRBV3-2 | .
ASSQGTGSYEQY | TRBJ2-7 | TRBV5-1 | once
ASSQFRQGGDTQY | TRBJ2-3 | TRBV3-1/TRBV3-2 | .
ASSAGQGQETQY | TRBJ2-5 | TRBV5-1 | .
ASSGLAGAYEQY | TRBJ2-7 | TRBV7-8 | .
ASSQRSYLLAGGRRNTGELF | TRBJ2-2 | TRBV3-1/TRBV3-2 | .
ASSSTGATTNEKLF | TRBJ1-4 | TRBV28 | .
ASSIDLRSSYNEQF | TRBJ2-1 | TRBV19 | .
ASSRQGARETQY | TRBJ2-5 | TRBV19 | .
ASSPPGGNYGYT | TRBJ1-2 | TRBV18 | .
ASSSFPSTGTGKGSETQY | TRBJ2-5 | TRBV5-1 | .
ASSYSGEQY | TRBJ2-7 | TRBV25-1 | .
ASSFVGGTNTEAF | TRBJ1-1 | TRBV5-6 | .
ASSLFGTGNEKLF | TRBJ1-4 | TRBV28 | .
ASSQFLAGQGDTQY | TRBJ2-3 | TRBV3-1/TRBV3-2 | .
ATSQTLGLGQPQH | TRBJ1-5 | TRBV15 | .
ASGLTNLLAGVSDTQY | TRBJ2-3 | TRBV12-5 | once
ASSSEGSTDTQY | TRBJ2-3 | TRBV9 | .
ASSQERDQETQY | TRBJ2-5 | TRBV3-1/TRBV3-2 | .
ASSLQPGGANYGYT | TRBJ1-2 | TRBV7-2 | .
ASSPGDREDSYGYT | TRBJ1-2 | TRBV18 | .
ASSEDLTGANVLT | TRBJ2-6 | TRBV7-3 | few
ASGYSGVNNEQF | TRBJ2-1 | TRBV2 | .
ATGAGVNTEAF | TRBJ1-1 | TRBV27 | .
ASSVEGQEAF | TRBJ1-1 | TRBV9 | .
ASSRTVQNREGIYEQY | TRBJ2-7 | TRBV5-4 | once
ASSPQPGYTNEKLF | TRBJ1-4 | TRBV4-2 | .